The 18 T cell receptor beta chains in this list originate from one sample, sequenced in a study of molecular identifiers for immune sequencing clone quantification. Each CDR3 protein is one row after TCRdb ran MiXCR on the PCR reads. This sample carries about 510,000 distinct CDR3 sequences, about a fifth of them seen once, and the ten largest clones take around 0.84%. The sequenced sample was naive CD8+ T cells from blood, with Jurkat cell RNA spiked in. Subset specified: FACS-sorted CD8+CD4-CCR7+CD45RA+ naive T cells. These receptors were obtained from a human donor in good health. Some libraries in this study had Jurkat cell RNA spiked in.

This clonotype was seen at least ten times. One end of the junction fails to match germline, which may point to a read error. The CDR3 here is CASSPTRTDTQYF. The DNA of the CDR3 is TGTGCTAGCAGCCCAACCCGCACAGATACGCAGTATTTT. The rearrangement joins TRBV7-7 to TRBJ2-3, with unresolved D. The germline CDR1 and CDR2 sequences are SSHAT and FNYEAQ (reference sequence). The CDR3 totals 13 residues.

This clonotype came up many times. This chain links TRBV7-9 with TRBJ1-1, with D tentatively TRBD1 (6 bases). V lost 1 base and J 1 base, leaving 10 bases between the germline ends. CDR3 length equals 15 residues. Germline V gene lookup returns CDR1 SEHNR and CDR2 FQNEAQ (reference sequence). The CDR3 is CASSLVTGQNTEAFF. CDR3 sequence (DNA): TGTGCCAGCAGCTTAGTCACAGGGCAGAACACTGAAGCTTTCTTT.

As for this clonotype: A much larger clone lies one base from this, so it may be a read error. The CDR3 carries no conserved terminal phenylalanine or tryptophan, so it likely arises from a read error. V and J are TRBV7-2 and TRBJ1-2; D not certain. Trimming took off 5 bases at V and 4 bases at J, with 14 bases between the two ends. This CDR3 is built from 14 residues. Germline V CDR1 and CDR2: SGHTA, FQGNSA. The CDR3 sequence: CASSPSSVSYGYTS. The CDR3, as DNA: TGTGCCAGCAGCCCGTCATCAGTCAGCTATGGCTACACCTCC.

This chain uses TRBV7-6 with TRBJ2-1; 11 positions agree with TRBD2. The CDR3 is 18 residues long. Germline CDR1 is SGHVS and CDR2 is FNYEAQ. J was trimmed by 3 bases and V by 1 base; bases with no gene match: 8. CDR3 loop: CASSLVGSGGGFYNEQFF. CDR3 sequence (DNA): TGTGCCAGCAGCTTAGTAGGTAGCGGGGGGGGGTTCTACAATGAGCAGTTCTTC.

About this clonotype itself: A much more abundant neighbour one base away suggests this may be a read error. J is TRBJ2-7 and V is TRBV18; D might be TRBD1 (6 bases). This CDR3 contains 15 residues. Germline values: CDR1 KGHSH, CDR2 LQKENI. CDR3 sequence reads: CASLPRSRTDYEQYF. The CDR3 DNA reads TGTGCCAGCTTACCACGGTCCCGGACAGACTACGAGCAGTACTTC.

On this clonotype: A much larger clone differs from this one at a single base, so this may be a read error. The chain has TRBV28 and TRBJ1-4; no reliable D call. Germline V lookup: CDR1 MDHEN, CDR2 SYDVKM. The CDR3 has 15 amino acids. The germline V and J ends were trimmed by 6 bases and 10 bases, with 21 bases remaining between them. The CDR3 region has the DNA TGTGCCAGCAGCCACCCGGATGTGGAGAGTGGAAAACTGTTTTTT. Its protein is CASSHPDVESGKLFF.

This clonotype was detected a few times. The chain couples TRBV10-3 to TRBJ2-7, with D perhaps TRBD1 or TRBD2 (5 bases each). The CDR3 consists of 13 residues. CDR1 is ENHRY, CDR2 SYGVKD, per germline. Trimming shortened V by 4 bases and J by 1 base, and 8 bases separated the two germline ends. CDR3 coding DNA: TGTGCCATCAGTGTCGGGGCTTCCTACGAGCAGTACTTC. Protein product: CAISVGASYEQYF.

This clonotype came up a few times. The genes are TRBV15 and TRBJ1-1; 9 nucleotides line up with TRBD1. The CDR3 has 15 amino acids. J gave up 1 base and V 4 bases, and 4 bases lay outside the gene matches. The V gene's germline CDR1 is LNHNV and CDR2 YYDKDF (reference sequence). The CDR3 protein is CATSINRGRNTEAFF. As DNA, the CDR3 is TGTGCCACCAGCATAAACAGGGGGCGGAACACTGAAGCTTTCTTT. Complete variable domain (other parts from reference TRBV15 and TRBJ1-1): DAMVIQNPRYQVTQFGKPVTLSCSQTLNHNVMYWYQQKSSQAPKLLFHYYDKDFNNEADTPDNFQSRRPNTSFCFLDIRSPGLGDTAMYLCATSINRGRNTEAFFGQGTRLTVV.

Turning to this clonotype: The junction does not match germline at one end; this may be a read error. This chain links TRBV6-6 with TRBJ1-5; D might be TRBD1 (5 bases). From germline, CDR1 is MNHNY and CDR2 SVGAGI (reference sequence). CDR3 length: 16 amino acids. The CDR3 here is CVSAPGPLNSNQPQHF. In DNA form, the CDR3 reads TGTGTCAGCGCCCCAGGGCCGTTGAATAGCAATCAGCCCCAGCATTTT.

This clonotype was detected ten times or more. The CDR3 here is CSARDGIAESTDTQYF. CDR3 DNA sequence: TGCAGTGCTAGAGATGGGATAGCGGAGAGCACAGATACGCAGTATTTT. The chain uses TRBV20-1 and TRBJ2-3; D possibly corresponds to TRBD2 (6 bases). Looked up from germline, CDR1 is DFQATT and CDR2 is SNEGSKA (reference sequence). This CDR3 region has 16 residues. Trimming cost V 0 bases and J 0 bases, with 13 bases left between them.

The chain employs TRBV20-1 and TRBJ2-7, with 15 nucleotides matching TRBD2. The J segment lost 4 bases and the V segment lost 5 bases, leaving 15 bases of the junction unmatched. The CDR3 is made up of 18 amino acids. From germline, CDR1 is DFQATT and CDR2 SNEGSKA (reference sequence). The CDR3, as DNA: TGCAGTGCTCTACCCGGACTAGCGGGAGGGCCCCTTAGATACGAGCAGTACTTC. Its protein product is CSALPGLAGGPLRYEQYF.

The chain carries TRBV4-1 and TRBJ1-5; D gene uncertain. The CDR3 contains 13 residues. Deletions cut 0 bases from V and 4 bases from J, with 4 bases between. Looked up from germline, CDR1 is MGHRA and CDR2 is YSYEKL. The CDR3 coding sequence is TGCGCCAGCAGCCAAGAACCGAATCAGCCCCAGCATTTT. The encoded protein is CASSQEPNQPQHF.

This clonotype has a handful of counts. CDR3 nucleotide sequence: TGTGCCTGGAGGGAATACAATGAGCAGTTCTTC. Its protein product is CAWREYNEQFF. This chain links TRBV30 with TRBJ2-1; no clear D gene. Trimming shortened V by 3 bases and J by 4 bases, and 4 bases separated the two germline ends. Germline CDR1 reads GTSNPN; CDR2 reads SVGIG (reference sequence). The length of the CDR3 is 11 residues.

V and J are TRBV20-1 and TRBJ2-1; 10 nucleotides match TRBD2. This CDR3 has 14 residues. CDR1 and CDR2 from the germline V gene are DFQATT and SNEGSKA (reference sequence). The trim removed 2 bases at V and 8 bases at J, leaving 6 bases unmatched. CDR3 sequence: CSARRLAGDYEQFF. Here the CDR3 DNA reads TGCAGTGCTAGACGGCTAGCGGGAGATTATGAGCAGTTCTTC.

This clonotype was observed at least ten times. The chain uses TRBV20-1 and TRBJ2-3; D is uncertain. Deletions cut 0 bases from V and 0 bases from J, with 7 bases between. Germline values: CDR1 DFQATT, CDR2 SNEGSKA (reference sequence). The CDR3 runs to 14 residues. The CDR3 region is CSARDPVSTDTQYF. Written as DNA, the CDR3 is TGCAGTGCTAGAGATCCAGTTAGCACAGATACGCAGTATTTT.

To note about this clonotype: The missing conserved phenylalanine or tryptophan at the end of this CDR3 makes a read error likely. This chain uses TRBV10-3 with TRBJ2-3, with D possibly being TRBD1 (7 bases). The germline V gene has CDR1 ENHRY and CDR2 SYGVKD. This CDR3 region has 15 residues. V was clipped by 3 bases and J by 0 bases, with 10 bases between them. The CDR3 here is CAISEQGTSTDTQYL. CDR3 in DNA: TGTGCCATCAGTGAACAGGGGACTAGCACAGATACGCAGTATCTT.

Many counts were recorded for this clonotype. The chain joins TRBV27 to TRBJ1-1; D remains ambiguous. CDR3 length: 13 amino acids. V was cut by 5 bases and J by 3 bases, with 10 bases left in between. Germline CDR1 MNHEY, CDR2 SMNVEV (reference sequence). The CDR3 region has the DNA TGTGCCAGCAGTCCTGCGGTATACACTGAAGCTTTCTTT. Translated, it gives CASSPAVYTEAFF.

This clonotype showed up many times. This chain joins TRBV11-2 and TRBJ2-1, with D maybe TRBD1 (6 bases). V lost 4 bases, J lost 5 bases, and 18 bases lay in between. This CDR3 comprises 16 residues. Germline V lookup: CDR1 SGHAT, CDR2 FQNNGV. The CDR3 nucleotides are TGTGCCAGCAGCTCCCCAGGGGCGTCATTAAACAATGAGCAGTTCTTC. Translated, it gives CASSSPGASLNNEQFF.